Listed below are T cell receptor beta chains from one sample, sequenced in a study of breast tumors, draining lymph nodes, adjacent tissues. TCRdb reprocessed the multiplex PCR reads with MiXCR, giving one entry per CDR3 protein. This sample has more than 12,000 distinct CDR3 sequences, with around 55% found just once. Sequenced: tumor-adjacent breast tissue. The receptor set was obtained from a female donor with breast cancer. Some clones in this sample may be carry-over from other donors' samples. CDR3s leave out the opening cysteine and the closing phenylalanine or tryptophan. Each record gives: V gene, J gene, D gene, clone size, CDR3 protein. D genes are given only for firm matches. The size entry is marked missing in some rows and otherwise reads once, few, many or a size class.

>TRBV5-4|TRBJ1-2|.|few
ASSLQGVGGYT
>TRBV9|TRBJ1-1|.|many
ASSGSTGNTEAF
>TRBV5-1|TRBJ2-3|.|.
ASRPGAGGRGTQY
>TRBV24-1|TRBJ2-7|.|.
ATSELGGTENYEQY
>TRBV12-3/TRBV12-4|TRBJ1-1|.|many
ASSPGQAMNTEAF
>TRBV7-9|TRBJ2-7|.|.
ASSQGLSYEQY
>TRBV7-2|TRBJ2-1|TRBD2|.
ASSLGSGGYNEQF
>TRBV6-5|TRBJ1-2|.|.
ASRPVGRSYGYT
>TRBV3-1|TRBJ1-2|.|.
ASSQGTGSYYGYT
>TRBV2|TRBJ2-1|.|.
ASRGDGNNEQF
>TRBV11-3|TRBJ2-1|TRBD2|many
ASSFFFGTNNEQF
>TRBV10-2|TRBJ2-7|TRBD2|.
ASSMGGGDEQY
>TRBV12-3/TRBV12-4|TRBJ2-7|TRBD2|medium-sized
ASSSRTSGSEQY
>TRBV7-2|TRBJ1-3|TRBD1|once
ASSLAGTGLSGNPIY
>TRBV6-2/TRBV6-3|TRBJ2-7|.|.
ASGSGTPFSYEQY
>TRBV7-9|TRBJ2-3|TRBD2|many
ASSSGLAGITDTQY
>TRBV14|TRBJ2-2|TRBD1|.
ASSRRQGGTRIAGELF
>TRBV7-9|TRBJ2-3|.|many
AGGTETDTQY
>TRBV14|TRBJ2-3|.|.
ASSQEASANTDTQY
>TRBV12-3/TRBV12-4|TRBJ2-7|TRBD1|.
ASSHRDRGSYEQY
>TRBV11-2|TRBJ1-1|.|many
ASGQGRGSWKETEAF
>TRBV29-1|TRBJ2-7|.|.
SVRGFGYEQY
>TRBV7-8|TRBJ2-3|.|few
ASTGLNPTDTQY
>TRBV5-6|TRBJ2-3|.|.
ASSLVDTGRDTQY
>TRBV19|TRBJ1-2|TRBD1|many
ASSTLTGAHISNYGYT
>TRBV20-1|TRBJ1-4|.|few
SARRTGPNEKLF
>TRBV9|TRBJ2-4|.|many
ASSAEGRGQAKNIQY
>TRBV29-1|TRBJ1-2|TRBD1|medium-sized
SAGQANYGYT
>TRBV28|TRBJ2-7|TRBD2|many
ASSQRLAGGNNEQY
>TRBV4-1|TRBJ2-7|.|.
ASSHGPGGMYEQY
>TRBV4-2|TRBJ1-3|.|.
ASSQGPGPNSGNTIY